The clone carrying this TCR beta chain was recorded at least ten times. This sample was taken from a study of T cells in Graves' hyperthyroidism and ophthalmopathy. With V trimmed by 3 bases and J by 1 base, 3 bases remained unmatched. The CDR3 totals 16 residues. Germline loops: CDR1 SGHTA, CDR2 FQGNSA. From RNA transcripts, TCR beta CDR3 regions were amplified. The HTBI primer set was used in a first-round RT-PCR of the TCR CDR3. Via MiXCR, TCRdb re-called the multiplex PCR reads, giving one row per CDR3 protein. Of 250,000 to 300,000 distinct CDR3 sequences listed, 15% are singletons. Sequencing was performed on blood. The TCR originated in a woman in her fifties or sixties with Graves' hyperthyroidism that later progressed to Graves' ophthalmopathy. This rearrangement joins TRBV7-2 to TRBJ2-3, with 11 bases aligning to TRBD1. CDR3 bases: TGTGCCAGCAGCTTGGGGACAGGGGGGGGCACAGATACGCAGTATTTT. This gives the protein CASSLGTGGGTDTQYF.